This paragraph covers one T cell receptor (beta chain) sequence. This sample is part of a study of blood T cell repertoires in COVID-19. Authors' methods: Amplification with reference gene primers provided the estimates of nucleated cell counts. The method was immunoSEQ multiplex PCR; TCRdb's version includes in-frame clones alone and lacks a portion of them. V and J calls and clone size are given by that table; D and trimming were obtained from the DNA. The sample includes about 54,000 clones, 75% to 90% of them seen just once. V was trimmed by 7 bases and J by 3 bases, leaving 16 bases between them. The germline V gene has CDR1 SGDLS and CDR2 YYNGEE. The length of the CDR3 is 14 residues.

This clonotype originated in a human donor in a cohort sampled during active COVID-19. Sequenced input: peripheral blood. The chain recombines TRBV9 with TRBJ2-5; D may be TRBD2 (5 bases). CDR3 in amino acids: CASARGGPEETQYF. Written as DNA, the CDR3 is TGTGCCAGCGCTCGCGGAGGTCCTGAAGAGACCCAGTACTTC.